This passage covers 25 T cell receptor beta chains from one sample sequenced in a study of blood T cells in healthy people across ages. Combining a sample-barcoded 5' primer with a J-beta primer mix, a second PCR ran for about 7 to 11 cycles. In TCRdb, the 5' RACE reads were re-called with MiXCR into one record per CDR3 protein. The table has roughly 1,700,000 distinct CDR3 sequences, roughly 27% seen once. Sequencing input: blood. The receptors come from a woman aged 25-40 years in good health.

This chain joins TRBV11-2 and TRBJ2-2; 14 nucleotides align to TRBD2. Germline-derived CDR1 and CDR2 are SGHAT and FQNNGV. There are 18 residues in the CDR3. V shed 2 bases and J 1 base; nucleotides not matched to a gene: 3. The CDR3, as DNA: TGTGCCAGCAGCTTAAGACTAGCGGGGGGGAGGAACACCGGGGAGCTGTTTTTT. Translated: CASSLRLAGGRNTGELFF. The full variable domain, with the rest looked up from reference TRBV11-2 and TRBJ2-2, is EAGVAQSPRYKIIEKRQSVAFWCNPISGHATLYWYQQILGQGPKLLIQFQNNGVVDDSQLPKDRFSAERLKGVDSTLKIQPAKLEDSAVYLCASSLRLAGGRNTGELFFGEGSRLTVL.

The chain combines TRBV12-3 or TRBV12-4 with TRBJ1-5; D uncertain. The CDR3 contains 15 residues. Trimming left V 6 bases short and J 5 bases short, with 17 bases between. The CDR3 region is CASRPGRADDQPQHF. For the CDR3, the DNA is TGTGCCAGCAGACCCGGTCGGGCAGACGATCAGCCCCAGCATTTT.

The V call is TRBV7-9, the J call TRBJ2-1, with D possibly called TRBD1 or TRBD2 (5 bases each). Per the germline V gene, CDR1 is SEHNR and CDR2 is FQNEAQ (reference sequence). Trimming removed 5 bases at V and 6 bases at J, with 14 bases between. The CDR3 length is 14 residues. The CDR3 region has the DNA TGTGCCAGCAGCAAATCGGGACCGCTCAATGAGCAGTTCTTC. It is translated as CASSKSGPLNEQFF.

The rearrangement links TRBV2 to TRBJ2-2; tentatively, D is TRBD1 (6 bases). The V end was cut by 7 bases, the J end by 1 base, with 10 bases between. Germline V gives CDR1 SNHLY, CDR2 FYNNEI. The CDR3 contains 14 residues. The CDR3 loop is CASNGQLNTGELFF. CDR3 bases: TGTGCCAGCAACGGACAGTTGAACACCGGGGAGCTGTTTTTT.

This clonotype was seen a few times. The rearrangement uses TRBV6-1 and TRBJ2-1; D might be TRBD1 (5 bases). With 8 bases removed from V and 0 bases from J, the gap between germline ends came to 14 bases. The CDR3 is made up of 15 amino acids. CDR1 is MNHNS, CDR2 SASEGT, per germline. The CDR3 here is CASDSQTLSYNEQFF. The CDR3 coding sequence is TGTGCCAGCGACAGCCAAACCCTCTCCTACAATGAGCAGTTCTTC.

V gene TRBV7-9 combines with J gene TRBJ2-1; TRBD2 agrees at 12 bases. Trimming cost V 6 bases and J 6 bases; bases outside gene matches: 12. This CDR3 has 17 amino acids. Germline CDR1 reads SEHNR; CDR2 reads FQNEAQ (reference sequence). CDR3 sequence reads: CASSPPTTSGSINEQFF. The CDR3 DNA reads TGTGCCAGCAGTCCTCCTACGACTAGCGGGAGTATCAATGAGCAGTTCTTC.

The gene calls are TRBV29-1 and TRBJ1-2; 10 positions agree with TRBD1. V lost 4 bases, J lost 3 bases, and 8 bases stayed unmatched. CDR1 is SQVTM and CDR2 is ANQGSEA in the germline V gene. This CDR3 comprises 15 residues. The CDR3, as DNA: TGCAGCGTTGGACAGGGGGCTTCCGCGGACTATGGCTACACCTTC. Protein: CSVGQGASADYGYTF.

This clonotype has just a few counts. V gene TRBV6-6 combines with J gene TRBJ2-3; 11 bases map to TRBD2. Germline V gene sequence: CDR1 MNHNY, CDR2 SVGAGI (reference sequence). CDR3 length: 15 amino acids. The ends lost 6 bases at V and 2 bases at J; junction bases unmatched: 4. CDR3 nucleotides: TGTGCCAGCAGGCTAGCGGGGGGTTTCACAGATACGCAGTATTTT. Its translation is CASRLAGGFTDTQYF.

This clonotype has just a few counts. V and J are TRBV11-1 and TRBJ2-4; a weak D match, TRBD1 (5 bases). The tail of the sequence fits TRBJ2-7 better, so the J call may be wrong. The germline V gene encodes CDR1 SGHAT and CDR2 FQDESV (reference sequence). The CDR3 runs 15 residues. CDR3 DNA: TGTGCCAGCAGTCCCTGGAAAGGGGCTGGCTACGAGCAGTACTTC. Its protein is CASSPWKGAGYEQYF.

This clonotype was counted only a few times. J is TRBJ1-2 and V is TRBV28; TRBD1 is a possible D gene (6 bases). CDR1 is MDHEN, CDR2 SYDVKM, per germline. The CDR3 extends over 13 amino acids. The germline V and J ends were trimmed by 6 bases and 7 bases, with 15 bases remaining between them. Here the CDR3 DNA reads TGTGCCAGCAGGGTACAGGGATGGGGTGGCTACACCTTC. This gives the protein CASRVQGWGGYTF.

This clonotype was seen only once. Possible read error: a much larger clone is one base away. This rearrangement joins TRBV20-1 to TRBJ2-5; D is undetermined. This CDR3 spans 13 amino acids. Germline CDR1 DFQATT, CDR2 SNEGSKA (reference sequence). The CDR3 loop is CSAPPHQEEAQYF. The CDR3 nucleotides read TGCAGTGCTCCCCCTCACCAAGAAGAGGCCCAGTACTTC.

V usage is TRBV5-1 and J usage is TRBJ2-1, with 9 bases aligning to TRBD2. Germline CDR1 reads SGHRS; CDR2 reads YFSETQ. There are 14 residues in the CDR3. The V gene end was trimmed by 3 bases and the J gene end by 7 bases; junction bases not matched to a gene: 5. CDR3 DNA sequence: TGCGCCAGCAGCTCCTTTGCGGGGGGGAATGAGCAGTTCTTC. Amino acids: CASSSFAGGNEQFF. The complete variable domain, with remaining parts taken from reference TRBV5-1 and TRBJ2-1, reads KAGVTQTPRYLIKTRGQQVTLSCSPISGHRSVSWYQQTPGQGLQFLFEYFSETQRNKGNFPGRFSGRQFSNSRSEMNVSTLELGDSALYLCASSSFAGGNEQFFGPGTRLTVL.

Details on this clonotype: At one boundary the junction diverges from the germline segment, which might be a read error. CDR3 nucleotides: TGCGCCAGCGGTGAGTCAGTAGCGGGATTCACAGATACGCAGTATTTT. This codes for CASGESVAGFTDTQYF. The chain links TRBV10-1 to TRBJ2-3; the match to TRBD2 covers 8 bases. The CDR3 has 16 residues. Germline V gives CDR1 WNHNN, CDR2 SYGVQD (reference sequence).

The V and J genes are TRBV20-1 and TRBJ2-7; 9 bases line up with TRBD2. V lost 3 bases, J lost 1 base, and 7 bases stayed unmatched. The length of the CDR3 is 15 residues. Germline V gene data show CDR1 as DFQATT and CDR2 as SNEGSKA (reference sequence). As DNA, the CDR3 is TGCAGTGCTAGCCCCCCTAGCGGGGCATCCTACGAGCAGTACTTC. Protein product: CSASPPSGASYEQYF.

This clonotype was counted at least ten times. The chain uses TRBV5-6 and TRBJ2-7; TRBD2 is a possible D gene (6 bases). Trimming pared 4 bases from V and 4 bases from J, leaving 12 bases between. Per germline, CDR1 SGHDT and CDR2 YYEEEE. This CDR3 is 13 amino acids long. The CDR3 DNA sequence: TGTGCCAGCAGCACACTAGCCTTGTACGAGCAGTACTTC. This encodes CASSTLALYEQYF.

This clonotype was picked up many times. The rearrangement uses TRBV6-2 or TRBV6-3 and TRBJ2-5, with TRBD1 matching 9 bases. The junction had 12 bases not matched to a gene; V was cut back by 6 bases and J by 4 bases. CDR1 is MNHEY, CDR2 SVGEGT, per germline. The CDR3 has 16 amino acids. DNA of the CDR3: TGTGCCAGCAGCTTCCCTTCCGGGACAGGGCGAGAGACCCAGTACTTC. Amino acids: CASSFPSGTGRETQYF.

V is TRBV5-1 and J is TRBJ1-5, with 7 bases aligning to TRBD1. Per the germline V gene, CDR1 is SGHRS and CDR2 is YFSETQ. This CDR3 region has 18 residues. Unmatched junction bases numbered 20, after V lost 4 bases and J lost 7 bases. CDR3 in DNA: TGCGCCAGCAGCCCTGGAGGGTGGGACAGTTTAGGTGGACAGCCCCAGCATTTT. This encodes CASSPGGWDSLGGQPQHF.

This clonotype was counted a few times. The CDR3: CATSDERNTQYF. CDR3 coding DNA: TGTGCCACCAGTGATGAAAGGAATACGCAGTATTTT. The chain combines TRBV24-1 with TRBJ2-3; D call uncertain. The V end was cut by 3 bases, the J end by 7 bases, with 7 bases between. The CDR3 has 12 residues. Germline V gives CDR1 KGHDR, CDR2 SFDVKD.

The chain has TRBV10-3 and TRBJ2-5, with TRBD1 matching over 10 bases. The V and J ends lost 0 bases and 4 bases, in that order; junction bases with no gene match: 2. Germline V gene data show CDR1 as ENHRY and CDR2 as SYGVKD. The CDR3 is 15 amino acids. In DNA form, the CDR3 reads TGTGCCATCAGTGAGTCGACAGGGGGCTTAGAGACCCAGTACTTC. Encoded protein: CAISESTGGLETQYF.

The CDR3 protein is CASSHISREEQYF. The CDR3 DNA follows: TGTGCCAGCAGCCACATAAGCCGGGAAGAGCAGTACTTC. This sequence joins TRBV3-1 and TRBJ2-5; D might be TRBD2 (5 bases). V lost 3 bases and J lost 11, with 16 bases in between. The CDR3 has 13 amino acids. The germline gives CDR1 LGHDT, CDR2 YNNKEL (reference sequence).

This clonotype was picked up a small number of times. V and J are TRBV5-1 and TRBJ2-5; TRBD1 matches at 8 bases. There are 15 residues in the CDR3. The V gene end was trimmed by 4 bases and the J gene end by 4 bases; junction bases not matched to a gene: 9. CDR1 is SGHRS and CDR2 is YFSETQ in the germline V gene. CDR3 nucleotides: TGCGCCAGCAGCGCCACACAGGGGGAAGTAGAGACCCAGTACTTC. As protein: CASSATQGEVETQYF.

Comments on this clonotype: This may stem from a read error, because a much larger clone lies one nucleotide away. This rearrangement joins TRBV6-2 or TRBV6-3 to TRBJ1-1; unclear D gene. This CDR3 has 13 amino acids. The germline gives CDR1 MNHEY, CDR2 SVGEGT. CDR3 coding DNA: TGTGCCAGCAGTTACTCGGAGAACGCTGAAGCTTTCTTT. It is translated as CASSYSENAEAFF.

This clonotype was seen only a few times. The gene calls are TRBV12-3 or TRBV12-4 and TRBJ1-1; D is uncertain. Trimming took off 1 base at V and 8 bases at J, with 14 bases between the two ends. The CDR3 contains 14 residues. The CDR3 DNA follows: TGTGCCAGCAGTTTAGGTCTTAGTCGGAGAGAAGCTTTCTTT. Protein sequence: CASSLGLSRREAFF.

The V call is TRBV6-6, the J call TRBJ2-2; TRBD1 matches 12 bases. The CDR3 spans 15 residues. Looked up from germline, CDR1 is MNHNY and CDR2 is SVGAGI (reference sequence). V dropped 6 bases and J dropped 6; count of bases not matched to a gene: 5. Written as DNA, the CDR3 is TGTGCCAGCAGGATGGGACAGGGGGCCTCCGGGGAGCTGTTTTTT. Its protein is CASRMGQGASGELFF.

CDR3 in DNA: TGCAGTGCTTCTTTCAGAGGGGGAGACGCTAACTATGGCTACACCTTC. Translation gives CSASFRGGDANYGYTF. The rearrangement uses TRBV20-1 and TRBJ1-2, with D possibly being TRBD1 (6 bases). From germline, CDR1 is DFQATT and CDR2 SNEGSKA (reference sequence). V dropped 5 bases and J dropped 0 bases, with 19 bases sitting between them. This CDR3 is built from 16 residues.